The present T cell receptor (beta chain) was sequenced within a study of cytomegalovirus exposure and HLA in healthy donors. Across the whole study: Among the 398 genotyped donors, 65% to 85% were placed in the Caucasian-associated ancestry cluster. Study-wide results and limits: An ancestry cluster, one associated with Asian ancestry, reportedly showed fewer N-insertions than the approximately 660-donor mean in a later analysis. Being productive about 87% or about 30% of the time was typical of most TCR beta V segments in an earlier analysis. Across HLA loci, a later analysis found differing TCR association rates, with DRB1 most and HLA-C fewest.

As regards this clone: The antigen is not known.

13 Jbeta primers and 60 Vbeta primers were used for the PCR. Here immunoSEQ multiplex PCR was the method, and the copy in TCRdb shows in-frame clones only, minus some. The sample has 180,000 or so clones, about 80% seen once. The clonotype comes from a man in his fifties in good health and CMV-seropositive. The sample comprised PBMCs.

The DNA for the CDR3 is TGTGCCAGCAGCGACGGCGGTTTCAGCACAGATACGCAGTATTTT. Its translation: CASSDGGFSTDTQYF. The chain links TRBV6-4 to TRBJ2-3; no definite D call. The length of the CDR3 is 15 residues. The germline gives CDR1 MRHNA, CDR2 SNTAGT. V was trimmed by 6 bases and J by 0 bases, leaving 13 bases between them.